What follows describes a single TCR beta chain. Its antigen specificity is not known. Base qualities are not at hand, and no much larger clone is one base apart. These data originate in a study of shared clonotypes between healthy human individuals (dated by TCRdb to the early 2020s). As for the study more broadly: Three men and two women, aged 18 to 49 years, made up the cohort. For each donor, CD4 naive and CD4 memory were each run on three plates, CD8 naive on two plates, and CD8 memory on one plate. To estimate repertoire size and how much clonotypes are shared between individuals, the study performed deep sequencing of blood TCR repertoires from about five healthy adults. Libraries were prepared and TCR repertoires were sequenced by different laboratories using diverse techniques, in order to increase sequencing depth and limit assay-specific biases. Between about 0.8 and 9.5 billion PBMCs per donor were obtained by leukapheresis. Paper-wide results and their limitations: Sampling was restricted to blood, and TCR repertoires in tissue are likely to differ from TCR repertoires in blood. Larger estimated clonotype richness was generally found for naive subsets than for memory subsets. When a few donors were compared, the shared fraction of clonotypes was about 5% for naive CD4, 3.5% for naive CD8, roughly 2.5% for memory CD4, and 0.4% for memory CD8. Even with the large sequencing depth, rarefaction of the sorted-subset datasets indicated that sequencing was incomplete. Higher generation probabilities were observed for clonotypes shared by all four sorted-subset donors than for non-shared clonotypes. Based on pairwise subsampling, the degree of clonotype sharing among donors was expected to be affected by sequencing depth. The small number of donors limited the genetic and exposure-history diversity represented.

TCR CDR3 regions were amplified from genomic DNA by multiplex PCR using the deep immunoSEQ assay. Genomic DNA extracted from each cell subset was distributed evenly over all wells of several immunoSEQ 96-well plates, and each plate served as one replicate. Each replicate PCR for sorted subsets received around 0.2 ug genomic DNA, equal to about 29,000 T cell genomes. Purified libraries were quantified with a Qubit 3.0 fluorometer, sized on a Bioanalyzer 2100, and re-quantified with the KAPA Library Quantification kit. Each immunoSEQ 96-well plate was sequenced on its own single-read 150-cycle Illumina NextSeq 550 flow cell. In the authors' own workflow: Because only junctional sequences without quality scores were contained in the immunoSEQ output, filtering matching that applied to full-length reads could not be performed. To assign V/J genes and CDR3, sequences were annotated against IMGT germline references using PyIR, a Python wrapper for IgBLAST v1.9. Any read was removed if the V/J assignment was weak (E-value above 1e-6), the CDR3 was missing, or the read contained stop codons, out-of-frame junctions, or ambiguous translated residues. A V3J clonotype was defined by an identical inferred V gene, J gene, and CDR3 amino acid sequence. Percentage overlap between repertoires was computed as shared unique clonotypes divided by the size of the smaller repertoire. Three approaches were used to assess repertoire richness: RTK rarefaction, the Chao1 estimator, and Recon v2.1 estimates of unobserved clonotypes. OLGA was used to compute generation probabilities for all TCRbeta clonotypes that the gDNA method yielded from four donors. Imported from immuneACCESS, the table was reduced by TCRdb to in-frame sequences with V and J called. These copies leave out some clones; in studies compared against another copy, an unresolved V gene accounts for under half, and the cause of the remainder is not known. V, J and clone size are those of that table, while D and trimming were read from the DNA. Across this sample there are about 2.4 million clones, with approximately 93% seen only once. The ten largest clones capture 0.36% of the sample.

The donors were healthy, HIV-negative adults who had no recently reported acute infections or vaccinations. Every donor was a Caucasian adult residing in Nashville, Tennessee, USA. CD4+ T cells were enriched through magnetic negative selection, after which naive cells were positively selected on CD45RA and the remaining negative fraction served as the memory subset. After blood collection by leukapheresis, PBMCs were isolated using Ficoll-Histopaque density gradient centrifugation and then cryopreserved in the vapor phase of liquid nitrogen. Analytical flow cytometry was used to check the purity and quantity of every magnetically sorted T cell population. From each sorted fraction, genomic DNA was isolated and quantified by UV absorbance on a Nanodrop 2000c. The germline V gene encodes CDR1 MDHEN and CDR2 SYDVKM. The germline V end is reduced by 4 bases and the J end by 7 bases; junction bases left unmatched: 4. The CDR3 numbers 13 residues from cysteine through phenylalanine. Only the CDR3 DNA is retained, 39 bases long and in frame from the first base.

The specimen was naive CD4+ T cells from PBMCs. The cell subset or site label corresponds to: CD45RA+ positively selected. This clonotype was obtained from a man aged 18 to 29 in good health. Some clones in this sample may be carry-over from other donors' samples. This chain is built from TRBV28 and TRBJ2-4; TRBD2 matches 7 bases in the middle. The DNA sequence is given as TGTGCCAGCAGTTCCGGGGGAGGGAACATTCAGTACTTC. Its protein product is CASSSGGGNIQYF.